The source of this T cell receptor beta chain is a study of T cell changes during pregnancy in multiple sclerosis. Germline V gives CDR1 SEHNR, CDR2 FQNEAQ (reference sequence). This CDR3 is 15 amino acids long. The ends lost 0 bases at V and 4 bases at J; junction bases unmatched: 5. The repertoire was sequenced with immunoSEQ multiplex PCR; TCRdb's copy has only in-frame clones and lacks some. Of 45,000 to 55,000 clones listed, 88% are singletons. The TCR sequence derives from a female donor with multiple sclerosis, enrolled in a pregnancy study. The chain employs TRBV7-9 and TRBJ1-2; 7 bases agree with TRBD1. Sequencing was performed on CD4+ T cells from peripheral blood mononuclear cells, taken in the second trimester of pregnancy. Written as DNA, the CDR3 is TGTGCCAGCAGCTTAGCCGGGACAGAGGCCTATGGCTACACCTTC. Encoded protein: CASSLAGTEAYGYTF. The whole variable domain, filled in from reference TRBV7-9 and TRBJ1-2, reads DTGVSQNPRHKITKRGQNVTFRCDPISEHNRLYWYRQTLGQGPEFLTYFQNEAQLEKSRLLSDRFSAERPKGSFSTLEIQRTEQGDSAMYLCASSLAGTEAYGYTFGSGTRLTVV.